This is a list of T cell receptor beta chains from one sample in a study of CD8 T cells in ankylosing spondylitis. A single record per CDR3 protein comes from TCRdb applying MiXCR to the 5' RACE reads. This table holds approximately 130,000 distinct CDR3 sequences, roughly 9% found once. Specimen: blood, either unsorted or a sorted T cell fraction (not recorded which). These receptors came from a male donor with ankylosing spondylitis or in good health (not recorded which). The CDR3 runs from the conserved cysteine through the conserved F or W. D genes are given only for firm matches. The listing skips clone size in some rows; elsewhere it reads once, few, many or a size class.

d_gene: TRBD2; j_gene: TRBJ2-3; v_gene: TRBV3-1; abundance: many; CDR3nt: TGTGCCAGCAGCCAAGAACTGGGACTAGCGGGATCCACAGATACGCAGTATTTT; CDR3aa: CASSQELGLAGSTDTQYF
d_gene: .; j_gene: TRBJ1-2; v_gene: TRBV5-1; abundance: many; CDR3nt: TGCGCCAGCAGCTTGGACAGTAACTATGGCTACACCTTC; CDR3aa: CASSLDSNYGYTF
d_gene: .; j_gene: TRBJ2-1; v_gene: TRBV11-2; abundance: .; CDR3nt: TGTGCCAGCAGCTTAGATCGTCAGGGGTTTAATGAGCAGTTCTTC; CDR3aa: CASSLDRQGFNEQFF
d_gene: TRBD2; j_gene: TRBJ2-7; v_gene: TRBV5-1; abundance: many; CDR3nt: TGCGCCAGCAGCTTGAGAACTAGCGGTAACTCCTACGAGCAGTACTTC; CDR3aa: CASSLRTSGNSYEQYF
d_gene: .; j_gene: TRBJ2-5; v_gene: TRBV7-9; abundance: many; CDR3nt: TGTGCCAGCAGCTTAAATCCTCAAGAGACCCAGTACTTC; CDR3aa: CASSLNPQETQYF
d_gene: TRBD1; j_gene: TRBJ1-1; v_gene: TRBV20-1; abundance: few; CDR3nt: TGCAGTGCTAGAGCTGGACAGGGGAGGGACACTGAAGCTTTCTTT; CDR3aa: CSARAGQGRDTEAFF
d_gene: TRBD2; j_gene: TRBJ2-3; v_gene: TRBV12-3/TRBV12-4; abundance: few; CDR3nt: TGTGCCAGCAGTTTCGGCGGGGGAGGTACAGATACGCAGTATTTT; CDR3aa: CASSFGGGGTDTQYF
d_gene: TRBD1; j_gene: TRBJ2-4; v_gene: TRBV7-2; abundance: many; CDR3nt: TGTGCCAGCAGCTTGGGACAGGGAGCTCTAGCCAAAAACATTCAGTACTTC; CDR3aa: CASSLGQGALAKNIQYF
d_gene: TRBD1; j_gene: TRBJ1-2; v_gene: TRBV3-1; abundance: .; CDR3nt: TGTGCCAGCAGCCAAGATAGGGGGCCTACCTATGGCTACACCTTC; CDR3aa: CASSQDRGPTYGYTF
d_gene: .; j_gene: TRBJ2-3; v_gene: TRBV12-3/TRBV12-4; abundance: many; CDR3nt: TGTGCCAGCAGTTTGGGGGGGGCTCGGCGGGATACGCAGTATTTT; CDR3aa: CASSLGGARRDTQYF
d_gene: TRBD1; j_gene: TRBJ2-7; v_gene: TRBV6-1; abundance: .; CDR3nt: TGTGCCAGCAGGGAACAGGGGTACGCCGAGCAGTACTTC; CDR3aa: CASREQGYAEQYF
d_gene: .; j_gene: TRBJ2-3; v_gene: TRBV5-1; abundance: few; CDR3nt: TGCGCCAGCAGCTTGGGCGGTCAGGAGGTAGATACGCAGTATTTT; CDR3aa: CASSLGGQEVDTQYF
d_gene: .; j_gene: TRBJ2-5; v_gene: TRBV20-1; abundance: .; CDR3nt: TGCAGTGCTATTCCCCCAGAAATCCAAGAGACCCAGTACTTC; CDR3aa: CSAIPPEIQETQYF
d_gene: TRBD2; j_gene: TRBJ2-7; v_gene: TRBV20-1; abundance: many; CDR3nt: TGCAGTGCAAGACTAGCGGGAGGTCGCGAGCAGTACTTC; CDR3aa: CSARLAGGREQYF
d_gene: TRBD1; j_gene: TRBJ2-1; v_gene: TRBV5-1; abundance: many; CDR3nt: TGCGCCAGCAGCGGCCGGGGACAGGGATACAATGAGCAGTTCTTC; CDR3aa: CASSGRGQGYNEQFF
d_gene: .; j_gene: TRBJ1-5; v_gene: TRBV7-2; abundance: many; CDR3nt: TGTGCCAGCAGCTTAGCGACTTCTACCGCCGATCAGCCCCAGCATTTT; CDR3aa: CASSLATSTADQPQHF
d_gene: .; j_gene: TRBJ1-2; v_gene: TRBV15; abundance: many; CDR3nt: TGTGCCACCAGCGTTACAGCACCCAACTATGGCTACACCTTC; CDR3aa: CATSVTAPNYGYTF
d_gene: .; j_gene: TRBJ2-5; v_gene: TRBV20-1; abundance: few; CDR3nt: TGCAGTGCAAACCAGGGAGACCAAGAGACCCAGTACTTC; CDR3aa: CSANQGDQETQYF
d_gene: TRBD1; j_gene: TRBJ2-5; v_gene: TRBV4-2; abundance: .; CDR3nt: TGTGCCAGCAGCCAAGATCTTGACAGGGGTTGGGTCTCGAGGGAGACCCAGTACTTC; CDR3aa: CASSQDLDRGWVSRETQYF
d_gene: .; j_gene: TRBJ2-1; v_gene: TRBV5-1; abundance: few; CDR3nt: TGCGCCAGCAGCTTCAGGCGAGAGAACTACAATGAGCAGTTCTTC; CDR3aa: CASSFRRENYNEQFF
d_gene: TRBD2; j_gene: TRBJ2-7; v_gene: TRBV15; abundance: .; CDR3nt: TGTGCCACCAGCAGAGGACTAGCGGGAGACCCCGAGCAGTACTTC; CDR3aa: CATSRGLAGDPEQYF
d_gene: .; j_gene: TRBJ2-1; v_gene: TRBV20-1; abundance: few; CDR3nt: TGCAGTGCTAGAGATACCAGCGGGTTCGACTCCTACAATGAGCAGTTCTTC; CDR3aa: CSARDTSGFDSYNEQFF
d_gene: .; j_gene: TRBJ1-1; v_gene: TRBV29-1; abundance: .; CDR3nt: TGCAGCGTTGAAGCAGGGACTGAAGCTTTCTTT; CDR3aa: CSVEAGTEAFF
d_gene: .; j_gene: TRBJ1-3; v_gene: TRBV3-1; abundance: many; CDR3nt: TGTGCCAGCAGCCAAAAAGGGGCTGGAAACACCATATATTTT; CDR3aa: CASSQKGAGNTIYF
d_gene: .; j_gene: TRBJ2-2; v_gene: TRBV5-1; abundance: .; CDR3nt: TGCGCCAGCAGCTTGTACCCGGGAGCGTCGGGGGAGCTGTTTTTT; CDR3aa: CASSLYPGASGELFF
d_gene: TRBD2; j_gene: TRBJ2-6; v_gene: TRBV4-3; abundance: many; CDR3nt: TGCGCCAGCAGCCCAGGACTAGCGGTTATCTCTGGGGCCAACGTCCTGACTTTC; CDR3aa: CASSPGLAVISGANVLTF
d_gene: .; j_gene: TRBJ2-3; v_gene: TRBV7-2; abundance: few; CDR3nt: TGTGCCAGCAGCTTAGACTGGGGCACAGATACGCAGTATTTT; CDR3aa: CASSLDWGTDTQYF
d_gene: TRBD1; j_gene: TRBJ2-1; v_gene: TRBV18; abundance: few; CDR3nt: TGTGCCAGCTCCTCGACAGGGGACTCCTACAATGAGCAGTTCTTC; CDR3aa: CASSSTGDSYNEQFF
d_gene: TRBD2; j_gene: TRBJ2-1; v_gene: TRBV28; abundance: few; CDR3nt: TGTGCCAGCAGCTCTACTAGCGGGAGGGCCAATGAGCAGTTCTTC; CDR3aa: CASSSTSGRANEQFF
d_gene: .; j_gene: TRBJ2-6; v_gene: TRBV29-1; abundance: few; CDR3nt: TGCAGCGTTACTACAGGCTCTGGGGCCAACGTCCTGACTTTC; CDR3aa: CSVTTGSGANVLTF
d_gene: TRBD1; j_gene: TRBJ2-2; v_gene: TRBV24-1; abundance: few; CDR3nt: TGTGCCACCAGTGATTCCGGACACCTCAGGGGGTGGAACACCGGGGAGCTGTTTTTT; CDR3aa: CATSDSGHLRGWNTGELFF
d_gene: .; j_gene: TRBJ2-2; v_gene: TRBV4-3; abundance: many; CDR3nt: TGCGCCAGCAGCCAAGATAGTCTCCCTAGCGTCGGCTGGACCGGGGAGCTGTTTTTT; CDR3aa: CASSQDSLPSVGWTGELFF
d_gene: .; j_gene: TRBJ2-1; v_gene: TRBV7-2; abundance: many; CDR3nt: TGTGCCAGCAGCCAAGTAGGGGACCCAGACTACAATGAGCAGTTCTTC; CDR3aa: CASSQVGDPDYNEQFF
d_gene: TRBD1; j_gene: TRBJ1-3; v_gene: TRBV7-2; abundance: many; CDR3nt: TGTGCCAGCAGCCCCAACTACAGGGGACAGCCTGGAAACACCATATATTTT; CDR3aa: CASSPNYRGQPGNTIYF
d_gene: TRBD2; j_gene: TRBJ2-3; v_gene: TRBV20-1; abundance: many; CDR3nt: TGCAGTGCTAAACTAGCGGGGGGGGATACGCAGTATTTT; CDR3aa: CSAKLAGGDTQYF
d_gene: .; j_gene: TRBJ2-1; v_gene: TRBV20-1; abundance: many; CDR3nt: TGCAGTGCCGCGCGGACCGGAAATGAGCAGTTCTTC; CDR3aa: CSAARTGNEQFF
d_gene: .; j_gene: TRBJ2-1; v_gene: TRBV4-3; abundance: many; CDR3nt: TGCGCCAGCAGCCAAGGGCAGCTTGCATGGTCGGGTAATGAGCAGTTCTTC; CDR3aa: CASSQGQLAWSGNEQFF
d_gene: TRBD1; j_gene: TRBJ2-7; v_gene: TRBV9; abundance: many; CDR3nt: TGTGCCAGCAGCCCCCGGGACAGGGGGCGATTAGTCTACGAGCAGTACTTC; CDR3aa: CASSPRDRGRLVYEQYF
d_gene: TRBD2; j_gene: TRBJ2-1; v_gene: TRBV7-2; abundance: many; CDR3nt: TGTGCCAGCACTAGCGGGAGGTACAATGAGCAGTTCTTC; CDR3aa: CASTSGRYNEQFF
d_gene: TRBD1; j_gene: TRBJ1-1; v_gene: TRBV20-1; abundance: many; CDR3nt: TGCAGTGCTAGAGGCAGGGGGCAAACTGAAGCTTTCTTT; CDR3aa: CSARGRGQTEAFF
d_gene: .; j_gene: TRBJ1-2; v_gene: TRBV6-5; abundance: many; CDR3nt: TGTGCCAGCAGTCACCAGGGATCCCGAGGGATAAATGGCTACACCTTC; CDR3aa: CASSHQGSRGINGYTF
d_gene: .; j_gene: TRBJ1-4; v_gene: TRBV28; abundance: many; CDR3nt: TGTGCCAGCAGCAACGCGGGAGAAAAACTGTTTTTT; CDR3aa: CASSNAGEKLFF
d_gene: TRBD1; j_gene: TRBJ1-1; v_gene: TRBV12-3/TRBV12-4; abundance: .; CDR3nt: TGTGCCAGCAACCCCCAGGTCACCTTGACAGGGCGACTCACTGAAGCTTTCTTT; CDR3aa: CASNPQVTLTGRLTEAFF
d_gene: TRBD1; j_gene: TRBJ1-1; v_gene: TRBV12-3/TRBV12-4; abundance: many; CDR3nt: TGTGCCAGCAGGATGGGACAGGGAGGGATTAACACTGAAGCTTTCTTT; CDR3aa: CASRMGQGGINTEAFF
d_gene: .; j_gene: TRBJ1-1; v_gene: TRBV4-2; abundance: many; CDR3nt: TGTGCCAGCAGCCAAGATGGGAGGGTGAACACTGAAGCTTTCTTT; CDR3aa: CASSQDGRVNTEAFF
d_gene: .; j_gene: TRBJ2-7; v_gene: TRBV12-5; abundance: many; CDR3nt: TGTGCTAGTATTAACGGGGGTATGTACGAGCAGTACTTC; CDR3aa: CASINGGMYEQYF
d_gene: .; j_gene: TRBJ2-1; v_gene: TRBV5-1; abundance: .; CDR3nt: TGCGCCAGCAGCTTGAGGGCAGGGTCCTACAATGAGCAGTTCTTC; CDR3aa: CASSLRAGSYNEQFF
d_gene: TRBD1; j_gene: TRBJ2-5; v_gene: TRBV29-1; abundance: many; CDR3nt: TGCAGCGTTACGACAGGGTTGGATAGAGAGACCCAGTACTTC; CDR3aa: CSVTTGLDRETQYF
d_gene: TRBD2; j_gene: TRBJ2-7; v_gene: TRBV12-3/TRBV12-4; abundance: many; CDR3nt: TGTGCCAGCAGTTTATCCGGGAGGTACGACGAGCAGTACTTC; CDR3aa: CASSLSGRYDEQYF
d_gene: .; j_gene: TRBJ2-1; v_gene: TRBV20-1; abundance: .; CDR3nt: TGCAGTGCTAGAGATCCCGGCAGGCTACTCGGCAACAACAATGAGCAGTTCTTC; CDR3aa: CSARDPGRLLGNNNEQFF
d_gene: TRBD2; j_gene: TRBJ2-7; v_gene: TRBV25-1; abundance: few; CDR3nt: TGTGCCAGCACCAAAACCGGGACTAGCGGGAGAGGTGAGCAGTACTTC; CDR3aa: CASTKTGTSGRGEQYF
d_gene: TRBD1; j_gene: TRBJ2-1; v_gene: TRBV28; abundance: many; CDR3nt: TGTGCCAGCAGTTTATTGTCAGGGGGCTATGAGCAGTTCTTC; CDR3aa: CASSLLSGGYEQFF
d_gene: .; j_gene: TRBJ2-5; v_gene: TRBV4-3; abundance: many; CDR3nt: TGCGCCAGCAGCCGATGGGGGGAGAAAGAGACCCAGTACTTC; CDR3aa: CASSRWGEKETQYF
d_gene: .; j_gene: TRBJ2-3; v_gene: TRBV5-1; abundance: many; CDR3nt: TGCGCCAGCAGCTTGGAGGACCGTCCGACAGATACGCAGTATTTT; CDR3aa: CASSLEDRPTDTQYF
d_gene: .; j_gene: TRBJ2-2; v_gene: TRBV6-2/TRBV6-3; abundance: many; CDR3nt: TGTGCCAGCAGTCATAACACCGGGGAGCTGTTTTTT; CDR3aa: CASSHNTGELFF
d_gene: .; j_gene: TRBJ1-2; v_gene: TRBV5-6; abundance: many; CDR3nt: TGTGCCAGCAGCTTGACGGCAGGGGATGGCTACACCTTC; CDR3aa: CASSLTAGDGYTF
d_gene: TRBD2; j_gene: TRBJ2-5; v_gene: TRBV9; abundance: many; CDR3nt: TGTGCCAGCAGCGTAACAGCCAGCGGGAGTTTAGAGACCCAGTACTTC; CDR3aa: CASSVTASGSLETQYF
d_gene: TRBD2; j_gene: TRBJ2-1; v_gene: TRBV11-2; abundance: many; CDR3nt: TGTGCCAGCAGCCCACGGGGACTAGCGGGATCAAGGAGCTCCTACAATGAGCAGTTCTTC; CDR3aa: CASSPRGLAGSRSSYNEQFF
d_gene: .; j_gene: TRBJ2-5; v_gene: TRBV6-1; abundance: many; CDR3nt: TGTGCCAGCGGAAGAGGCAGAAGACAAGAGACCCAGTACTTC; CDR3aa: CASGRGRRQETQYF